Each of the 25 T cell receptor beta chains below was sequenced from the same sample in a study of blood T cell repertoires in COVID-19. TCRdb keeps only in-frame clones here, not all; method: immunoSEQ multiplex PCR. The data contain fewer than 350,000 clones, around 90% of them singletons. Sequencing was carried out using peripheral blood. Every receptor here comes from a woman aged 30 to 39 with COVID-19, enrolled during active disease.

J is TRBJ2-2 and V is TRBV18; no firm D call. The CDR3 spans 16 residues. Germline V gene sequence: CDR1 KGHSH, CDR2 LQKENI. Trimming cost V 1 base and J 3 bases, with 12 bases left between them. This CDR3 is CASSPLSKTYTGELFF. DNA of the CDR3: TGTGCCAGCTCACCACTTAGCAAGACTTACACCGGGGAGCTGTTTTTT.

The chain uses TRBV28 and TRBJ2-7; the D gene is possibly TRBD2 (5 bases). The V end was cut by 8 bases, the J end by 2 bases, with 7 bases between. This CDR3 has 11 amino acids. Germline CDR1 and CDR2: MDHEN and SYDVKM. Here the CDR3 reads CASGRPYEQYF. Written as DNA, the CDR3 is TGTGCCAGCGGGAGACCCTACGAGCAGTACTTC.

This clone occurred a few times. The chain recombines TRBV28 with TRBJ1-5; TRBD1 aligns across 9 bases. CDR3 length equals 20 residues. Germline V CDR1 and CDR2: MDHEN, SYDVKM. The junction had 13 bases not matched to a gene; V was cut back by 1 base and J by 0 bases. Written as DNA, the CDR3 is TGTGCCAGCAGTTTATCCCACGCCGGGACAGGGCCCTATAGCAATCAGCCCCAGCATTTT. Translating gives CASSLSHAGTGPYSNQPQHF.

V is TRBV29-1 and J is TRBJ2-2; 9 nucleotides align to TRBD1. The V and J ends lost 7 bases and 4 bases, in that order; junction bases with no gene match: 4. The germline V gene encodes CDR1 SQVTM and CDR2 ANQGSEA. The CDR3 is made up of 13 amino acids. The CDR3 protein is CSALTGGTGELFF. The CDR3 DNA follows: TGCAGCGCCCTGACAGGGGGCACCGGGGAGCTGTTTTTT.

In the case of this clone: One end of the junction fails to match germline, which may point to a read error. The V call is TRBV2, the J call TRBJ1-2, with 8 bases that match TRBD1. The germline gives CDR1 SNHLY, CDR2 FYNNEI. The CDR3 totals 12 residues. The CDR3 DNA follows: TGTGCCACCCAGTCTAATCGGGACAGGACAGACTTC. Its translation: CATQSNRDRTDF.

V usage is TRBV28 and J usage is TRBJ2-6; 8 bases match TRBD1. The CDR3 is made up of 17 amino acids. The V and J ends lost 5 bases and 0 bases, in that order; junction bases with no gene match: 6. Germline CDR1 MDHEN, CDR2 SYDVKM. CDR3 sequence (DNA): TGTGCCAGCAGTCCTGGGACAGGTCTCTCTGGGGCCAACGTCCTGACTTTC. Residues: CASSPGTGLSGANVLTF.

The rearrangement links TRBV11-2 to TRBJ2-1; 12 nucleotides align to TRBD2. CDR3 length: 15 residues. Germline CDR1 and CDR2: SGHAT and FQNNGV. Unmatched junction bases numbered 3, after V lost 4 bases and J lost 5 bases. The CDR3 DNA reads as TGTGCCAGCAGCTGGGGACTAGCGGGTAACAATGAGCAGTTCTTC. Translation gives CASSWGLAGNNEQFF.

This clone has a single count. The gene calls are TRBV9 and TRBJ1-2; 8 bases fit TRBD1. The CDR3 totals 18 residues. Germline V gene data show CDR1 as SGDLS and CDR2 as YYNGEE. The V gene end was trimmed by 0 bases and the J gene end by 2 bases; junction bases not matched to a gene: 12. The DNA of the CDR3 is TGTGCCAGCAGCGTAGGTATCGGGAGGACAGGGCTAAACTATGGCTACACCTTC. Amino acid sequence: CASSVGIGRTGLNYGYTF.

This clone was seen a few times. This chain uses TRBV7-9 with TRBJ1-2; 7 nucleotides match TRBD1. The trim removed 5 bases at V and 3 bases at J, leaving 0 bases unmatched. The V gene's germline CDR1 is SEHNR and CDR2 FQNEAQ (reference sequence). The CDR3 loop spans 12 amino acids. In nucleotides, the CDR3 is TGTGCCAGCAGCACAGGGGACTATGGCTACACCTTC. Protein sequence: CASSTGDYGYTF. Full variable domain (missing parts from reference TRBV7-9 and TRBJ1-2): DTGVSQNPRHKITKRGQNVTFRCDPISEHNRLYWYRQTLGQGPEFLTYFQNEAQLEKSRLLSDRFSAERPKGSFSTLEIQRTEQGDSAMYLCASSTGDYGYTFGSGTRLTVV.

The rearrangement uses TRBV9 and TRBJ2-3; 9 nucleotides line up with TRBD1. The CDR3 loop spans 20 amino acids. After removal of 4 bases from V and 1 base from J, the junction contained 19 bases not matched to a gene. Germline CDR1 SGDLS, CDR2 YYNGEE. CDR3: CASSQNSPLNRGRGTDTQYF. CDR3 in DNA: TGTGCCAGCAGCCAAAACTCACCCCTAAACAGGGGGCGCGGCACAGATACGCAGTATTTT.

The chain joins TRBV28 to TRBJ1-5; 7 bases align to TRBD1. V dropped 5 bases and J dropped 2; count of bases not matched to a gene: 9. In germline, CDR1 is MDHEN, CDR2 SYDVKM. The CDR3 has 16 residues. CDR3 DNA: TGTGCCAGCAGTCAGCGACAGGGAATGGGCAATCAGCCCCAGCATTTT. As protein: CASSQRQGMGNQPQHF.

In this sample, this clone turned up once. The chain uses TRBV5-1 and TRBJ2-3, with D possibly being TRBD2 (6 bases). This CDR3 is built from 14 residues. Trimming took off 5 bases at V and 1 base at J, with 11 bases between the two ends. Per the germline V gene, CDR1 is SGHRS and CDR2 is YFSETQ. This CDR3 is CASRALARTDTQYF. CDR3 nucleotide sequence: TGCGCCAGCAGGGCCCTAGCGCGCACAGATACGCAGTATTTT.

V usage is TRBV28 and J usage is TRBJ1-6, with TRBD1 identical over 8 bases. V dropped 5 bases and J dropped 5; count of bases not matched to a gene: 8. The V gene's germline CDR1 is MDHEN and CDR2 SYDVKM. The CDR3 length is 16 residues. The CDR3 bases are TGTGCCAGCAGTCCTCGACAGGGGCAAAATAATTCACCCCTCCACTTT. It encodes CASSPRQGQNNSPLHF. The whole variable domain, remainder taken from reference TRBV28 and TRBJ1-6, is DVKVTQSSRYLVKRTGEKVFLECVQDMDHENMFWYRQDPGLGLRLIYFSYDVKMKEKGDIPEGYSVSREKKERFSLILESASTNQTSMYLCASSPRQGQNNSPLHFGNGTRLTVT.

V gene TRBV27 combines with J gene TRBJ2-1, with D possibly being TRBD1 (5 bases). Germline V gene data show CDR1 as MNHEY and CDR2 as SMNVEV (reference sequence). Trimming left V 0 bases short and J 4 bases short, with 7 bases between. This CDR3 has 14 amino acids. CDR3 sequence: CASSLSDTYNEQFF. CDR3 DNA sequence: TGTGCCAGCAGTTTATCGGACACGTACAATGAGCAGTTCTTC.

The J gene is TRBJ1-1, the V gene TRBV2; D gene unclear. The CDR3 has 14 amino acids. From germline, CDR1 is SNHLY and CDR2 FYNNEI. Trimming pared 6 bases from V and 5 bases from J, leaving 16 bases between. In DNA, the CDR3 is TGTGCCAGCAGCCCTCGGTTGGTATGGACTGAAGCTTTCTTT. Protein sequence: CASSPRLVWTEAFF.

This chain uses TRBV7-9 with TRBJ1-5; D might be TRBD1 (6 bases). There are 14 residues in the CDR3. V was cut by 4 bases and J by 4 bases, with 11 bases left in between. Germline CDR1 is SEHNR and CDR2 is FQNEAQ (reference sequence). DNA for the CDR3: TGTGCCAGCAGCTCACAGGGTGGAAATCAGCCCCAGCATTTT. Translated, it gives CASSSQGGNQPQHF.

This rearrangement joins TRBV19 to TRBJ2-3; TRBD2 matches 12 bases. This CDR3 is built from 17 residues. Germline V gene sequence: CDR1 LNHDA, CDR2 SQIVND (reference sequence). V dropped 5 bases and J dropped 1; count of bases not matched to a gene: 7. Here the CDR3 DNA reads TGTGCCAGTAGTCTGTCGGGGACTAGCGGGCGCACAGATACGCAGTATTTT. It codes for CASSLSGTSGRTDTQYF. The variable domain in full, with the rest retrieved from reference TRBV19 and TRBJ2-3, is DGGITQSPKYLFRKEGQNVTLSCEQNLNHDAMYWYRQDPGQGLRLIYYSQIVNDFQKGDIAEGYSVSREKKESFPLTVTSAQKNPTAFYLCASSLSGTSGRTDTQYFGPGTRLTVL.

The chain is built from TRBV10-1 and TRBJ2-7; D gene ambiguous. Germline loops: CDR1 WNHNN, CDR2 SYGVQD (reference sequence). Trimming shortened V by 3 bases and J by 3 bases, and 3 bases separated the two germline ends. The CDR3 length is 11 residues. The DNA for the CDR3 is TGCGCCAGCAGTGACGGCTACGAGCAGTACTTC. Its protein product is CASSDGYEQYF.

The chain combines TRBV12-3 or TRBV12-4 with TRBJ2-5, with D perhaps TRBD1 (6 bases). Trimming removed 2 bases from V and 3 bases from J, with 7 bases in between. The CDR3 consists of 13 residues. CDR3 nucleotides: TGTGCCAGCAGTTTATCAGGGGAAGAGACCCAGTACTTC. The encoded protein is CASSLSGEETQYF.

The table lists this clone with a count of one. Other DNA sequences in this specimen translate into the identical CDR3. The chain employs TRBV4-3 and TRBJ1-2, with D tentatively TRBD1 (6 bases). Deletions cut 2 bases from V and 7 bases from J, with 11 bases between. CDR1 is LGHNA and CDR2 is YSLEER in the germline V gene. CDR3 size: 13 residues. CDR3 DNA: TGCGCCAGCAGCCAAAACAGGGAAGGTGGCTACACCTTC. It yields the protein CASSQNREGGYTF.

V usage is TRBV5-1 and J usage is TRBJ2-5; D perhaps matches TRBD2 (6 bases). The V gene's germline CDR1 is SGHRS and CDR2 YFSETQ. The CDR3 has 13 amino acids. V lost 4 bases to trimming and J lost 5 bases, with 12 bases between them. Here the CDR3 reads CASSTGTLETQYF. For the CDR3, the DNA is TGCGCCAGCAGCACCGGGACTCTCGAGACCCAGTACTTC.

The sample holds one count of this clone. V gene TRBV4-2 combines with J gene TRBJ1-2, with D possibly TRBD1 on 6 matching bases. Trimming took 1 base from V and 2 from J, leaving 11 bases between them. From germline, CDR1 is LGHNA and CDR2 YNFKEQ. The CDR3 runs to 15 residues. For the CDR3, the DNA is TGTGCCAGCAGCCAAGGGACAGCGGGGAACTATGGCTACACCTTC. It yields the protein CASSQGTAGNYGYTF.

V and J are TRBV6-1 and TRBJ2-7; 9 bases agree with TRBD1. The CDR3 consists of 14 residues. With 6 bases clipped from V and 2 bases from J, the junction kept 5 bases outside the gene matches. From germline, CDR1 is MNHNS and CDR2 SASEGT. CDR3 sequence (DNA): TGTGCCAGCAGACCGGGACAGGGTGCCTACGAGCAGTACTTC. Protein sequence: CASRPGQGAYEQYF.

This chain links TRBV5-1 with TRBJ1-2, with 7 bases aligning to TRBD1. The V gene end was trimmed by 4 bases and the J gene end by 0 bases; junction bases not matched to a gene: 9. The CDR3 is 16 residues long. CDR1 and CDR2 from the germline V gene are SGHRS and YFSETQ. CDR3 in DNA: TGCGCCAGCAGCCCGTCGACAGGGCAACCTAACTATGGCTACACCTTC. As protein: CASSPSTGQPNYGYTF.

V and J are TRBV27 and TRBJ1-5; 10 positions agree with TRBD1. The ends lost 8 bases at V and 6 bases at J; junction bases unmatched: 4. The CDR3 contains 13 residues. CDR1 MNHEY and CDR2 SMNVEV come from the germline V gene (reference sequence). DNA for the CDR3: TGTGCCAGCGGGGACAGGGGAAGTCAGCCCCAGCATTTT. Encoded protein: CASGDRGSQPQHF.